The 21 T cell receptor beta chains below all came from one sample that was sequenced in a study of T cells after yellow fever vaccination. TCRdb re-called the 5' RACE reads through MiXCR, storing one row per CDR3 protein. Here the sample spans 110,000 to 150,000 distinct CDR3 sequences, just over 6.5% being singletons. The material sequenced was CD4+ T cells sorted from PBMCs, taken 10 days after the yellow fever booster vaccination. These receptor sequences come from a man aged 30-40 years who received the YFV17D yellow fever vaccine.

This clonotype was observed at least ten times. The J gene is TRBJ1-2, the V gene TRBV28; no clear D. Germline assignment: CDR1 MDHEN and CDR2 SYDVKM. The CDR3 has 11 residues. CDR3 DNA sequence: TGTGGGACGGCCTCTAACTATGGCTACACCTTC. Its protein product is CGTASNYGYTF.

This clonotype was observed many times. The chain carries TRBV7-2 and TRBJ1-1; TRBD1 aligns across 8 bases. V dropped 5 bases and J dropped 5; count of bases not matched to a gene: 13. The germline V gene encodes CDR1 SGHTA and CDR2 FQGNSA. This CDR3 has 16 residues. CDR3 residues: CASSPGARQGLTEAFF. For the CDR3, the DNA is TGTGCCAGCAGCCCTGGGGCGAGACAGGGGTTGACTGAAGCTTTCTTT.

In its sample, this clonotype was seen many times. This sequence joins TRBV20-1 and TRBJ1-1; possible D gene TRBD1, 5 bases. Trimming cost V 3 bases and J 8 bases, with 16 bases left between them. The CDR3 length is 13 residues. Germline V gene data show CDR1 as DFQATT and CDR2 as SNEGSKA (reference sequence). The CDR3 DNA is TGCAGTGCTAGTGAGACAGCCTTATCGGAAGCTTTCTTT. Its protein is CSASETALSEAFF.

This clonotype was seen repeatedly, ten times or more. The chain uses TRBV12-3 or TRBV12-4 and TRBJ1-5; D not certain. V gave up 1 base and J gave up 6 bases, with 4 bases separating them. The CDR3 sequence is 12 residues long. CDR3 nucleotide sequence: TGTGCCAGCAGTTTAGAGGTTCAGCCCCAGCATTTT. It is translated as CASSLEVQPQHF.

The sample holds many counts of this clonotype. The J gene is TRBJ2-5, the V gene TRBV7-6; D is perhaps TRBD2 (5 bases). The germline V gene has CDR1 SGHVS and CDR2 FNYEAQ. The ends were cut back, 3 bases at V and 4 bases at J, with 9 bases in the middle. The CDR3 loop spans 13 amino acids. The CDR3 DNA is TGTGCCAGCAGCTTCGGGAATGTAGAGACCCAGTACTTC. Its protein product is CASSFGNVETQYF.

About this clonotype: A much larger clone lies a single base off, so this may be a read error. The chain carries TRBV20-1 and TRBJ2-1, with D uncertain. The J call is in doubt because the DNA end fits TRBJ2-7 better. Looked up from germline, CDR1 is DFQATT and CDR2 is SNEGSKA (reference sequence). The CDR3 totals 12 residues. CDR3 nucleotide sequence: TGCAGTGCTAGAGTACCTTACAATGAGCAGTACTTC. Its protein product is CSARVPYNEQYF.

Many counts were recorded for this clonotype. The V call is TRBV20-1, the J call TRBJ2-1; D tentatively fits TRBD1 or TRBD2 (5 bases each). The CDR3 extends over 15 amino acids. The V gene's germline CDR1 is DFQATT and CDR2 SNEGSKA (reference sequence). V was trimmed by 1 base and J by 6 bases, leaving 16 bases between them. CDR3 nucleotides: TGCAGTGCTAGAGCCCCGGGACGTCCTCTCAATGAGCAGTTCTTC. It translates to CSARAPGRPLNEQFF.

The gene calls are TRBV11-1 and TRBJ1-4, with D maybe TRBD1 (5 bases). V was pared by 1 base and J by 0 bases, with 15 bases between. This CDR3 spans 18 amino acids. The V gene's germline CDR1 is SGHAT and CDR2 FQDESV (reference sequence). In DNA, the CDR3 is TGTGCCAGCAGCTTAGAATGGACAAGTATTGCAACTAATGAAAAACTGTTTTTT. This sequence encodes CASSLEWTSIATNEKLFF.

In its sample, this clonotype was seen many times. The chain couples TRBV20-1 to TRBJ2-7; D may be TRBD1 (6 bases). Germline lookup yields CDR1 DFQATT and CDR2 SNEGSKA (reference sequence). The length of the CDR3 is 12 residues. Trimming took 5 bases from V and 3 from J, leaving 11 bases between them. The CDR3: CSAPARGYEQYF. Written as DNA, the CDR3 is TGCAGTGCTCCCGCCAGGGGCTACGAGCAGTACTTC.

The table lists this clonotype with many counts. The chain is built from TRBV3-1 and TRBJ2-1; 8 bases match TRBD2. Germline CDR1 and CDR2: LGHDT and YNNKEL (reference sequence). CDR3 length equals 14 residues. Germline trimming cut 0 bases from V and 9 bases from J; bases unmatched to any gene: 4. As DNA, the CDR3 is TGTGCCAGCAGCCAAGATACGCTAGCGGGTGAGCAGTTCTTC. It yields the protein CASSQDTLAGEQFF.

In this sample, this clonotype turned up many times. The chain couples TRBV27 to TRBJ2-6; D may correspond to TRBD1 or TRBD2 (5 bases each). There are 20 residues in the CDR3. V was trimmed by 3 bases and J by 0 bases, leaving 21 bases between them. Germline V lookup: CDR1 MNHEY, CDR2 SMNVEV (reference sequence). CDR3 in DNA: TGTGCCAGCAGTTTGCGAACACGGGGCCTTCCTTCCTCTGGGGCCAACGTCCTGACTTTC. Encoded protein: CASSLRTRGLPSSGANVLTF.

The chain carries TRBV7-2 and TRBJ2-5; no firm D call. Trimming took 3 bases from V and 13 from J, leaving 18 bases between them. Germline V CDR1 and CDR2: SGHTA, FQGNSA. The CDR3 sequence is 13 residues long. The CDR3 loop reads CASSLVPPPSPYF. CDR3 bases: TGTGCCAGCAGCTTGGTGCCCCCGCCTTCCCCGTACTTC.

The chain uses TRBV5-4 and TRBJ2-5, with 8 bases fitting TRBD2. The J segment lost 2 bases and the V segment lost 3 bases, leaving 24 bases of the junction unmatched. Germline assignment: CDR1 SGHNT and CDR2 YYREEE (reference sequence). The CDR3 spans 21 residues. The CDR3 DNA is TGTGCCAGCAGCTCCGGGACTAGGCCTTTAATCACGATATCGTCACAAGAGACCCAGTACTTC. Protein product: CASSSGTRPLITISSQETQYF.

This clonotype was seen many times. CDR3: CASSVGLGAGFDEQFF. The DNA of the CDR3 is TGTGCCAGCAGCGTAGGTTTGGGGGCTGGGTTTGACGAGCAGTTCTTC. The chain employs TRBV9 and TRBJ2-1; tentatively, D is TRBD1 (6 bases). Germline CDR1 is SGDLS and CDR2 is YYNGEE. V gave up 0 bases and J gave up 10 bases, with 20 bases separating them. The CDR3 is 16 residues long. The full variable domain, with the rest looked up from reference TRBV9 and TRBJ2-1, is DSGVTQTPKHLITATGQRVTLRCSPRSGDLSVYWYQQSLDQGLQFLIQYYNGEERAKGNILERFSAQQFPDLHSELNLSSLELGDSALYFCASSVGLGAGFDEQFFGPGTRLTVL.

The V and J genes are TRBV15 and TRBJ2-5, with a tentative D call TRBD1 (5 bases). CDR1 is LNHNV and CDR2 is YYDKDF in the germline V gene (reference sequence). With 8 bases removed from V and 1 base from J, the gap between germline ends came to 11 bases. CDR3 length equals 13 residues. The CDR3, as DNA: TGTGCCACCCGCGGACAACCCCAAGAGACCCAGTACTTC. It translates to CATRGQPQETQYF.

This clonotype was seen repeatedly, ten times or more. The gene calls are TRBV10-3 and TRBJ2-5, with 9 bases aligning to TRBD2. Looked up from germline, CDR1 is ENHRY and CDR2 is SYGVKD. This CDR3 is built from 15 residues. Germline trimming cut 3 bases from V and 1 base from J; bases unmatched to any gene: 3. The CDR3 spells CAISDSGGFQETQYF. DNA for the CDR3: TGTGCCATCAGTGATAGCGGGGGCTTCCAAGAGACCCAGTACTTC.

In its sample, this clonotype was seen many times. CDR3 sequence (DNA): TGCAGTGCCCCAAAAGGGAAGACAGAGACCCAGTACTTC. Its protein product is CSAPKGKTETQYF. The chain combines TRBV20-1 with TRBJ2-5; D uncertain. The CDR3 length is 13 residues. Germline loops: CDR1 DFQATT, CDR2 SNEGSKA (reference sequence). Trimming removed 6 bases at V and 4 bases at J, with 15 bases between.

There are many counts of this clonotype. The chain joins TRBV18 to TRBJ1-4; TRBD1 aligns across 8 bases. The ends lost 4 bases at V and 3 bases at J; junction bases unmatched: 7. Germline values: CDR1 KGHSH, CDR2 LQKENI. The CDR3 runs to 16 residues. The CDR3 sequence is CASSRQGLLANEKLFF. In DNA, the CDR3 is TGTGCCAGCTCACGACAGGGGCTCCTCGCTAATGAAAAACTGTTTTTT. Combining the CDR3 with reference TRBV18 and TRBJ1-4 gives the whole variable domain NAGVMQNPRHLVRRRGQEARLRCSPMKGHSHVYWYRQLPEEGLKFMVYLQKENIIDESGMPKERFSAEFPKEGPSILRIQQVVRGDSAAYFCASSRQGLLANEKLFFGSGTQLSVL.

This clonotype has just one count. A single base separates this from a much larger clone, so it may be a read error. The J gene is TRBJ2-3, the V gene TRBV20-1; no firm D call. This CDR3 has 10 amino acids. Germline CDR1 is DFQATT and CDR2 is SNEGSKA (reference sequence). CDR3 in amino acids: CCAVGDTQYF. The CDR3 nucleotides are TGCTGTGCTGTGGGAGATACGCAGTATTTT.

Ten or more counts support this clonotype. This chain links TRBV5-5 with TRBJ2-1; D not certain. Germline loops: CDR1 SGHKS, CDR2 YYEKEE (reference sequence). Trimming left V 1 base short and J 0 bases short, with 11 bases between. The CDR3 runs 16 residues. The CDR3 loop reads CASSLLESSSYNEQFF. In DNA, the CDR3 is TGTGCCAGCAGCTTGTTGGAGTCGAGCTCCTACAATGAGCAGTTCTTC.

The sample holds many counts of this clonotype. The rearrangement joins TRBV7-9 to TRBJ2-1; TRBD1 agrees at 10 bases. The CDR3 is made up of 14 amino acids. CDR1 and CDR2 (germline): SEHNR, FQNEAQ (reference sequence). Trimming removed 3 bases from V and 6 bases from J; junction bases left unmatched: 2. The CDR3 DNA sequence: TGTGCCAGCAGCTTCCGGACAGGGGGCAATGAGCAGTTCTTC. Protein: CASSFRTGGNEQFF.